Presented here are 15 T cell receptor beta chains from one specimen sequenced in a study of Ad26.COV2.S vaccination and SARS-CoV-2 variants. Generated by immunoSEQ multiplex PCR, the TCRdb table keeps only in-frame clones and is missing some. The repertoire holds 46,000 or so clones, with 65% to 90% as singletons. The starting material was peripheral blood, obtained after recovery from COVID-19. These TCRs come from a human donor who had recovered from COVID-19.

CDR3 bases: TGTGCCAGTAGTGGCACCCGACAGTCTAATGAAAAACTGTTTTTT. It is translated as CASSGTRQSNEKLFF. The chain employs TRBV19 and TRBJ1-4; D might be TRBD1 (5 bases). CDR1 is LNHDA and CDR2 is SQIVND in the germline V gene (reference sequence). Trimming left V 5 bases short and J 3 bases short, with 13 bases between. The CDR3 loop spans 15 amino acids.

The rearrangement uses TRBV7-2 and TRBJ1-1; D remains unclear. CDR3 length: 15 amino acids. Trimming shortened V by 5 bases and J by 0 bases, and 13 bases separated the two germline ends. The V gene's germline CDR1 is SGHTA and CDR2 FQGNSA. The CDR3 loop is CASSPQPFMNTEAFF. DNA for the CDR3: TGTGCCAGCAGCCCCCAACCCTTTATGAACACTGAAGCTTTCTTT. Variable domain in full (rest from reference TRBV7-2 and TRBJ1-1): GAGVSQSPSNKVTEKGKDVELRCDPISGHTALYWYRQSLGQGLEFLIYFQGNSAPDKSGLPSDRFSAERTGGSVSTLTIQRTQQEDSAVYLCASSPQPFMNTEAFFGQGTRLTVV.

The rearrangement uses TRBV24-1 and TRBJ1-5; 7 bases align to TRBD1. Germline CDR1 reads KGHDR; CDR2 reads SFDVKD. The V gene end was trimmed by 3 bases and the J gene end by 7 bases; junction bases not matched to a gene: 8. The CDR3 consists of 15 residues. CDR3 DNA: TGTGCCACCAGTGATGCCACAGGGGAGGGCCAGCCCCAGCATTTT. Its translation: CATSDATGEGQPQHF.

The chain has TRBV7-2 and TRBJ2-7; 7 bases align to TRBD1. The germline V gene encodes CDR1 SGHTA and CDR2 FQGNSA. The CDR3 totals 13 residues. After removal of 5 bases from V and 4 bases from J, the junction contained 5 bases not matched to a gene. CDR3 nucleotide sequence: TGTGCCAGCAGCGTTTACAGGGGTTACGAGCAGTACGTC. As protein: CASSVYRGYEQYV.

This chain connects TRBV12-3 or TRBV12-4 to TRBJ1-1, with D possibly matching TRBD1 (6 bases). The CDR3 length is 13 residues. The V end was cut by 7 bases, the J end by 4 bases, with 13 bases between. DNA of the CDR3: TGTGCCAGCACCCCAAGGGGGGGCACTGAAGCTTTCTTT. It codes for CASTPRGGTEAFF.

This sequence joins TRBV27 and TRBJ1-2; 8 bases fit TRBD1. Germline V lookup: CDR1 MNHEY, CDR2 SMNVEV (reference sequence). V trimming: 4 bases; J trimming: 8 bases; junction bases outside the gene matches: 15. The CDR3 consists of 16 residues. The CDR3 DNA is TGTGCCAGCAGTTCTCGGACAGGGACCATTGTATCGGGCTACACCTTC. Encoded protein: CASSSRTGTIVSGYTF.

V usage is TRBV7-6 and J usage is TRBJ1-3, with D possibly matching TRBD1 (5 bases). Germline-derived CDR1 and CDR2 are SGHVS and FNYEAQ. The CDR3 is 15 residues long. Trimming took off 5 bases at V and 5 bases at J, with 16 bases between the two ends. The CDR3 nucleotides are TGTGCCAGCAGCGTACAGGTCGCAGGTAGAAACACCATATATTTT. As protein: CASSVQVAGRNTIYF.

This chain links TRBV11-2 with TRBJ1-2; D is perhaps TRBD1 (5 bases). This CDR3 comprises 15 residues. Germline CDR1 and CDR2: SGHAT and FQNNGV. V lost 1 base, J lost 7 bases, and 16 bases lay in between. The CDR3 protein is CASSLVRGELRGYTF. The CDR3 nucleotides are TGTGCCAGCAGCTTAGTTCGAGGGGAGTTGCGTGGCTACACCTTC.

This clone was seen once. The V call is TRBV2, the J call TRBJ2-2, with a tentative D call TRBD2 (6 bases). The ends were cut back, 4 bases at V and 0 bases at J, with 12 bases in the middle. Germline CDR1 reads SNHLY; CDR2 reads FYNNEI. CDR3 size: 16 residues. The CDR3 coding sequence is TGTGCCAGCAGTGTTGGGGGGATAGCGAACACCGGGGAGCTGTTTTTT. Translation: CASSVGGIANTGELFF.

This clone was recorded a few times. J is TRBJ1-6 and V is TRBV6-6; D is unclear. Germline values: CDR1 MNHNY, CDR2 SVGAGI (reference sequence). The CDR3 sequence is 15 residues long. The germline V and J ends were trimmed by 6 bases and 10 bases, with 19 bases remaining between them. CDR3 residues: CASSPEGGWGSPLHF. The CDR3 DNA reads TGTGCCAGCAGCCCCGAAGGAGGGTGGGGATCACCCCTCCACTTT.

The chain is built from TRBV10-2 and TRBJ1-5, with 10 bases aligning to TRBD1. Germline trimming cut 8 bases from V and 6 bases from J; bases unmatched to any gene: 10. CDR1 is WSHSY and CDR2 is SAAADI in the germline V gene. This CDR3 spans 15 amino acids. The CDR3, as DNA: TGCGCCAGCTCCCTCGGGACAGGGGATGGTCAGCCCCAGCATTTT. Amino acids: CASSLGTGDGQPQHF.

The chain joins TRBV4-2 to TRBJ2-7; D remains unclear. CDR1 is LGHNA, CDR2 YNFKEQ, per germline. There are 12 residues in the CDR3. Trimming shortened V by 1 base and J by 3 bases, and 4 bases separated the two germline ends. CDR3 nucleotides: TGTGCCAGCAGCCAAGGTGGCTACGAGCAGTACTTC. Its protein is CASSQGGYEQYF.

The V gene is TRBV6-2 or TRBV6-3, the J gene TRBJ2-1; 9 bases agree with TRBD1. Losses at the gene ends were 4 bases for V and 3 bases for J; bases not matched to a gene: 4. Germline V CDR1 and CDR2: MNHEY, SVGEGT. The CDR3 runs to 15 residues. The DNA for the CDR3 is TGTGCCAGCAGTTCCTGGACAGGGGACTACAATGAGCAGTTCTTC. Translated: CASSSWTGDYNEQFF.

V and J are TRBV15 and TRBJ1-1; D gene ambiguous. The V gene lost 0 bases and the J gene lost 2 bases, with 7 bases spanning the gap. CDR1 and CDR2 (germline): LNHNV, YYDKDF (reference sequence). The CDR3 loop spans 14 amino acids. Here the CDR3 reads CATSRERENTEAFF. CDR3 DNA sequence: TGTGCCACCAGCAGAGAAAGAGAAAACACTGAAGCTTTCTTT.

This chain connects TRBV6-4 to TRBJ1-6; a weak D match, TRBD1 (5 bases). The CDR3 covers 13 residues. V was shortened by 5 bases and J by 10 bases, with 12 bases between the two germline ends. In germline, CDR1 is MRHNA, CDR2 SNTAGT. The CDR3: CASSSGGKSPLHF. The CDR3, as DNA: TGTGCCAGCAGTAGTGGGGGGAAATCACCCCTCCACTTT.